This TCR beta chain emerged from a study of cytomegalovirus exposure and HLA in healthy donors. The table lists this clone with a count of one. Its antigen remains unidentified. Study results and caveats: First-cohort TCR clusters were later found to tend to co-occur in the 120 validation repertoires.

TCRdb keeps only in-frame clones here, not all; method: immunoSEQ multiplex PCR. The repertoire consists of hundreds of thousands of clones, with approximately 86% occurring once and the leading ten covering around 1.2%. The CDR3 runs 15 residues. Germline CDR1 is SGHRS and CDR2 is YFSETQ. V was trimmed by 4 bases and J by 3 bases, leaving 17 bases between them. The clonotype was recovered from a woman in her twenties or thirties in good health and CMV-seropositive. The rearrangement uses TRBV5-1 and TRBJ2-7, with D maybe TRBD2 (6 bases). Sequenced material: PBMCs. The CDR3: CASSHPGGGDYEQYF. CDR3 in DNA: TGCGCCAGCAGCCACCCCGGCGGAGGGGACTACGAGCAGTACTTC.